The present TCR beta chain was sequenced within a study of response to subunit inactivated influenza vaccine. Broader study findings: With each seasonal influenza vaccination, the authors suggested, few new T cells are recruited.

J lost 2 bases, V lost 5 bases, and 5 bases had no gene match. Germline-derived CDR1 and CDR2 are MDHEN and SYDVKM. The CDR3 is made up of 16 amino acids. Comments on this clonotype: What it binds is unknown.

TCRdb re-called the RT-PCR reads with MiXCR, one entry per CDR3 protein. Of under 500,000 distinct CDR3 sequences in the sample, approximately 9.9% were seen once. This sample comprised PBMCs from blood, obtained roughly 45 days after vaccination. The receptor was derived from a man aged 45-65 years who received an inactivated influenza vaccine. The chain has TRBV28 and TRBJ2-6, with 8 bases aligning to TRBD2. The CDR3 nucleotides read TGTGCCAGCAGTGATACTAGCGGTACTGGGGCCAACGTCCTGACTTTC. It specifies CASSDTSGTGANVLTF.